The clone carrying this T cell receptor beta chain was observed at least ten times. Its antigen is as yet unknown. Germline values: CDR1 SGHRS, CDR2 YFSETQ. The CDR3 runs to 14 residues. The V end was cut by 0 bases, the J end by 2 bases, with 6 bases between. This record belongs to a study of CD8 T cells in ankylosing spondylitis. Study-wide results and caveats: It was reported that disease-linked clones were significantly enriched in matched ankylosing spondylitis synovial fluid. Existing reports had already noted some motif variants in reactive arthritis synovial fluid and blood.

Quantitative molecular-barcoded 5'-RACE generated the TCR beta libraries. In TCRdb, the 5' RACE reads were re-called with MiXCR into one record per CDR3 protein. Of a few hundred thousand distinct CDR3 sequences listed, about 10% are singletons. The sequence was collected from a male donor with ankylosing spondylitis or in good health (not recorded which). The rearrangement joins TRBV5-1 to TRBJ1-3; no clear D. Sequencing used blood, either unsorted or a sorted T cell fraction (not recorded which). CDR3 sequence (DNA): TGCGCCAGCAGCTTGGCCGGAGCTGGAAACACCATATATTTT. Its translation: CASSLAGAGNTIYF.